Reported below is one TCR beta chain. The data originate from a study of control samples from healthy donors and cancer patients. Assay used: immunoSEQ multiplex PCR; TCRdb lists only in-frame clones, some missing. The sample consists of 100,000 to 150,000 clones, roughly 92% of them appearing once. With 1 base removed from V and 0 bases from J, the gap between germline ends came to 11 bases. Germline assignment: CDR1 SGHDT and CDR2 YYEEEE. CDR3 size: 15 residues. This rearrangement joins TRBV5-6 to TRBJ2-7, with D uncertain. Input material: PBMCs. The source is a man older than 75 with head and neck cancer. CDR3 nucleotides: TGTGCCAGCAGCTTGTACCCGATGAGCTCCTACGAGCAGTACTTC. The encoded protein is CASSLYPMSSYEQYF.